This TCR beta chain was obtained from a study of T cells in Graves' hyperthyroidism and ophthalmopathy. Amplified TCR beta CDR3 regions came from RNA transcripts. A set of HTBI primers served as the primers for a first-round RT-PCR of the TCR CDR3. TCRdb reprocessed the multiplex PCR reads via MiXCR and lists one record per CDR3 protein. The table has about 270,000 distinct CDR3 sequences, 25% to 30% seen once. Germline loops: CDR1 SGHTA, CDR2 FQGTGA. The CDR3 is made up of 15 amino acids. About this clonotype: At one end the junction does not follow the germline gene, possibly because of a read error.

The sequence came from a man in his forties with Graves' hyperthyroidism that later progressed to Graves' ophthalmopathy. Sequences were obtained from blood. V gene TRBV7-3 combines with J gene TRBJ2-7; 7 bases match TRBD1. The CDR3 sequence is CASSLMGSRQGRFPF. CDR3 nucleotide sequence: TGTGCCAGCAGCTTAATGGGGAGCAGACAGGGTCGCTTTCCTTTC.